One sample yielded the 9 T cell receptor beta chains listed below, sequenced in a study of human T cells and chemical hapten exposure. As to time point: patch test 1, 2 weeks after DPC sensitization. Treatment: therapeutic diphenylcyclopropenone sensitization with weekly scalp DPC. MiXCR, applied by TCRdb to the RACE reads, yields one record per CDR3 protein. The repertoire holds around 150,000 distinct CDR3 sequences, with about 14% as singletons. The sequences come from whole blood, collected in connection with sensitization to the hapten diphenylcyclopropenone (DPC). These receptors came from a woman aged 25-40 years with alopecia areata. Some clones in this sample may be carry-over from other donors' samples.

This clonotype has a handful of counts. In DNA, the CDR3 is TGTGCCAGACAGGATAGCACAGATACGCAGTATTTT. This sequence encodes CARQDSTDTQYF. V gene TRBV7-9 combines with J gene TRBJ2-3; D perhaps matches TRBD1 (5 bases). The germline V gene has CDR1 SEHNR and CDR2 FQNEAQ (reference sequence). CDR3 length: 12 residues. Trimming cost V 9 bases and J 0 bases, with 7 bases left between them.

A few counts support this clonotype. The chain employs TRBV9 and TRBJ2-2; 9 bases are shared with TRBD2. Trimming took 3 bases from V and 0 from J; bases not matched to a gene: 0. Germline V gives CDR1 SGDLS, CDR2 YYNGEE. The CDR3 consists of 15 residues. DNA for the CDR3: TGTGCCAGCAGCGGACTAGCGGCGAACACCGGGGAGCTGTTTTTT. Translating it yields CASSGLAANTGELFF.

This clonotype occurred many times. The genes are TRBV19 and TRBJ1-2; maybe TRBD1 (5 bases). The CDR3 length is 13 residues. The V end lost 2 bases, the J end lost 8 bases, and 12 bases lay between the germline ends. The germline V gene has CDR1 LNHDA and CDR2 SQIVND (reference sequence). CDR3 DNA sequence: TGTGCCAGTAGTATATCAGGGCCCGGCGGCTACACCTTC. Translating it yields CASSISGPGGYTF.

V gene TRBV6-1 combines with J gene TRBJ2-2; TRBD1 might be the D (6 bases). V lost 3 bases to trimming and J lost 5 bases, with 13 bases between them. From germline, CDR1 is MNHNS and CDR2 SASEGT. This CDR3 comprises 15 residues. For the CDR3, the DNA is TGTGCCAGCAGTGACAGGGGTTGGATGACCGGGGAGCTGTTTTTT. Its protein is CASSDRGWMTGELFF.

This clonotype was observed a handful of times. The chain has TRBV9 and TRBJ1-2, with unresolved D. Germline V lookup: CDR1 SGDLS, CDR2 YYNGEE. The CDR3 consists of 13 residues. Trimming cost V 4 bases and J 2 bases, with 9 bases left between them. The CDR3 DNA reads as TGTGCCAGCAGCCCCCCAGTGAACTATGGCTACACCTTC. This sequence encodes CASSPPVNYGYTF.

This clonotype was counted a few times. This rearrangement joins TRBV30 to TRBJ1-5; perhaps TRBD1 as D (6 bases). Germline CDR1 reads GTSNPN; CDR2 reads SVGIG (reference sequence). This CDR3 is built from 13 residues. Trimming stripped 4 bases from V and 5 bases from J, with 12 bases between. For the CDR3, the DNA is TGTGCCTGGAACCTGGACAGCTATCAGCCCCAGCATTTT. It encodes CAWNLDSYQPQHF. The entire variable domain, with the rest obtained from reference TRBV30 and TRBJ1-5, is as follows: SQTIHQWPATLVQPVGSPLSLECTVEGTSNPNLYWYRQAAGRGLQLLFYSVGIGQISSEVPQNLSASRPQDRQFILSSKKLLLSDSGFYLCAWNLDSYQPQHFGDGTRLSIL.

The V and J genes are TRBV7-9 and TRBJ2-3, with 9 bases that match TRBD2. V was clipped by 5 bases and J by 2 bases; unmatched bases: 17. The CDR3 totals 19 residues. Germline lookup yields CDR1 SEHNR and CDR2 FQNEAQ (reference sequence). The CDR3 region is CASSPGKRGAQLNTDTQYF. As DNA, the CDR3 is TGTGCCAGCAGCCCCGGGAAGCGGGGGGCCCAATTAAACACAGATACGCAGTATTTT.

This clonotype has a handful of counts. The J gene is TRBJ2-7, the V gene TRBV29-1, with D possibly TRBD1 on 5 matching bases. Looked up from germline, CDR1 is SQVTM and CDR2 is ANQGSEA. The CDR3 sequence is 12 residues long. V lost 4 bases and J 3 bases, leaving 10 bases between the germline ends. CDR3 coding DNA: TGCAGCGTTGGTGTGACAGACTACGAGCAGTACTTC. It codes for CSVGVTDYEQYF.

This clonotype was seen more than once but under ten times. The rearrangement uses TRBV7-6 and TRBJ2-2; TRBD1 aligns across 7 bases. V trimming: 5 bases; J trimming: 0 bases; junction bases outside the gene matches: 9. This CDR3 is built from 17 residues. CDR1 is SGHVS, CDR2 FNYEAQ, per germline. CDR3 loop: CASSPQTGLANTGELFF. DNA for the CDR3: TGTGCCAGCAGCCCCCAGACAGGGTTGGCGAACACCGGGGAGCTGTTTTTT.